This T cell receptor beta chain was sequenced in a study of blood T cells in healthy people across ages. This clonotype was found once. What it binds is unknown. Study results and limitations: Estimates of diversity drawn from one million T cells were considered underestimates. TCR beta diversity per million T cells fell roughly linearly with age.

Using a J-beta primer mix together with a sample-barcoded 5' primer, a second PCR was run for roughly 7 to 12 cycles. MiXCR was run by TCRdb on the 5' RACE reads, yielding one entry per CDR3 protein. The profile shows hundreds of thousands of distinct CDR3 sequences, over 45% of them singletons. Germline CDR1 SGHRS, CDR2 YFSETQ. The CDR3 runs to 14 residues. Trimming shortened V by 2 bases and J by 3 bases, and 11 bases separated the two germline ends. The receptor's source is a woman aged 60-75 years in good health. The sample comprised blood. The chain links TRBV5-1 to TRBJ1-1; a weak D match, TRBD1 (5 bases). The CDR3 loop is CASSFWGTDTEAFF. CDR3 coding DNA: TGCGCCAGCAGCTTTTGGGGGACTGACACTGAAGCTTTCTTT.